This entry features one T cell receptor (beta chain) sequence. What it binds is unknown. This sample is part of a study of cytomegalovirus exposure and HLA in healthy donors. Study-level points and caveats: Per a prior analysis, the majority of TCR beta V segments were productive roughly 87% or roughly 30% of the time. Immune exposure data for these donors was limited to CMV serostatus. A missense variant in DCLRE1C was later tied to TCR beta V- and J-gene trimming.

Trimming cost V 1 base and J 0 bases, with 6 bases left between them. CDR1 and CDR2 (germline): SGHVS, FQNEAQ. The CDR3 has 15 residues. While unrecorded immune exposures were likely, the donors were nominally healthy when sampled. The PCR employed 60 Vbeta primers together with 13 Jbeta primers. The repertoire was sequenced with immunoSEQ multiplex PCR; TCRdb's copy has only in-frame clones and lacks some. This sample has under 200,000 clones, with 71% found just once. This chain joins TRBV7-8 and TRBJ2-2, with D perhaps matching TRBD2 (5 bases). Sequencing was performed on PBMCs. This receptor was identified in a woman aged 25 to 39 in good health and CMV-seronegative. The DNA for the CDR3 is TGTGCCAGCAGCTTAGGAGGGACGAACACCGGGGAGCTGTTTTTT. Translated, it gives CASSLGGTNTGELFF.